The TCR beta chain described here comes from a study of OX40 agonist ivuxolimab in advanced cancers. Study observations and caveats: It was also the case that some nonresponders had low normalized T-cell clonal expansion. Near-lowest levels of clonal expansion characterized partial responders at 0.1-3.0 mg/kg.

Repertoires were generated with immunoSEQ multiplex PCR, while TCRdb's copy carries only in-frame clones and drops some. Here the sample spans tens of thousands of clones, 70% to 90% being singletons. Systemic immunosuppression or autoimmune disease history was grounds to exclude patients. The CDR3 is 12 amino acids. Germline V CDR1 and CDR2: SGDLS, YYNGEE. Trimming shortened V by 4 bases and J by 8 bases, and 10 bases separated the two germline ends. Remarks on this clone: Its antigen is as yet unknown.

This chain connects TRBV9 to TRBJ2-1; no definite D call. This sample comprised CD4+ or CD8+ T cells sorted from blood, obtained in a trial of the OX40 agonist ivuxolimab. The TCR comes from an adult with an advanced solid tumor such as melanoma, head and neck, liver or kidney cancer. Here the CDR3 DNA reads TGTGCCAGCAGCCCGAATTGGGATGAGCAGTTCTTC. Its translation: CASSPNWDEQFF.